The 9 T cell receptor beta chains given below trace back to one sample, sequenced in a study of blood T cell repertoires in COVID-19. Here immunoSEQ multiplex PCR was the method, and the copy in TCRdb shows in-frame clones only, minus some. This table has 150,000 to 200,000 clones, around 81% appearing once. Sequenced: peripheral blood. The source of these receptors is a man in his 70s who had recovered from COVID-19.

The chain carries TRBV3-1 (or the pseudogene TRBV3-2) and TRBJ2-6; D unresolved. Germline values: CDR1 LGHDT, CDR2 YNNKEL (reference sequence). The CDR3 totals 15 residues. Trimming took off 4 bases at V and 3 bases at J, with 10 bases between the two ends. This CDR3 reads CASSRPRSGANVLTF. CDR3 nucleotide sequence: TGTGCCAGCAGCCGTCCCCGTAGTGGGGCCAACGTCCTGACTTTC.

The chain uses TRBV27 and TRBJ2-2, with 15 bases fitting TRBD2. Trimming removed 8 bases from V and 7 bases from J; junction bases left unmatched: 11. This CDR3 region has 17 residues. Germline V gene lookup returns CDR1 MNHEY and CDR2 SMNVEV (reference sequence). For the CDR3, the DNA is TGTGCCAGCCGCCTCTGGACTAGCGGGAGGGCCGGCGGGGAGCTGTTTTTT. This translates into CASRLWTSGRAGGELFF.

For this clone: Distinct nucleotide sequences in the sample also encode this CDR3. The chain links TRBV18 to TRBJ1-1; TRBD1 matches 8 bases. The CDR3 is 14 amino acids. From germline, CDR1 is KGHSH and CDR2 LQKENI. V shed 3 bases, J shed 1 base, and the junction held 1 base outside the gene matches. The CDR3 bases are TGTGCCAGCTCACCCGGGACAGGGAACACTGAAGCTTTCTTT. It specifies CASSPGTGNTEAFF.

The gene calls are TRBV28 and TRBJ1-3, with 11 bases fitting TRBD1. J gave up 2 bases and V 6 bases, and 6 bases lay outside the gene matches. CDR1 and CDR2 (germline): MDHEN, SYDVKM. The CDR3 length is 16 residues. The CDR3 reads CASRNSGQGAGNTIYF. CDR3 nucleotide sequence: TGTGCCAGCAGAAACTCGGGACAGGGGGCTGGAAACACCATATATTTT.

V is TRBV12-3 or TRBV12-4 and J is TRBJ2-7; tentatively, D is TRBD2 (5 bases). This CDR3 contains 13 residues. V dropped 3 bases and J dropped 6 bases, with 12 bases sitting between them. CDR3 sequence (DNA): TGTGCCAGCAGTTTGCCCGCTAGCTCCGAGCAGTACTTC. Its translation is CASSLPASSEQYF.

The rearrangement joins TRBV27 to TRBJ1-1, with a tentative D call TRBD1 (5 bases). The CDR3 is 13 residues long. V was clipped by 2 bases and J by 3 bases, with 7 bases between them. Germline CDR1 reads MNHEY; CDR2 reads SMNVEV (reference sequence). This chain's CDR3 is CASSLQGYTEAFF. DNA for the CDR3: TGTGCCAGCAGTTTACAGGGATACACTGAAGCTTTCTTT.

Only one count was recorded for this clone. The genes are TRBV7-8 and TRBJ2-3; 11 bases are a match to TRBD2. Trimming at V came to 1 base and at J to 4 bases, leaving 1 base not matched to a gene. This CDR3 is built from 15 residues. CDR1 and CDR2 from the germline V gene are SGHVS and FQNEAQ. The DNA for the CDR3 is TGTGCCAGCAGCTTAGATAGCGGGAGGGCAGATACGCAGTATTTT. Its translation is CASSLDSGRADTQYF. Variable domain in full (rest from reference TRBV7-8 and TRBJ2-3): GAGVSQSPRYKVAKRGQDVALRCDPISGHVSLFWYQQALGQGPEFLTYFQNEAQLDKSGLPSDRFFAERPEGSVSTLKIQRTQQEDSAVYLCASSLDSGRADTQYFGPGTRLTVL.

With regard to this clone: This specimen includes other DNA sequences encoding the same CDR3. The chain is built from TRBV18 and TRBJ1-5; D might be TRBD1 (5 bases). The V gene lost 6 bases and the J gene lost 5 bases, with 11 bases spanning the gap. The CDR3 runs to 13 residues. The germline gives CDR1 KGHSH, CDR2 LQKENI. The CDR3 loop reads CASSPQGDQPQHF. The CDR3 region has the DNA TGTGCCAGCTCTCCTCAGGGCGATCAGCCCCAGCATTTT.

This clone was detected only a few times. This sequence joins TRBV5-4 and TRBJ1-3; weak D call: TRBD1 (5 bases). This CDR3 is 14 amino acids long. Germline CDR1 is SGHNT and CDR2 is YYREEE (reference sequence). The V end was cut by 1 base, the J end by 5 bases, with 10 bases between. Here the CDR3 DNA reads TGTGCCAGCAGCTTGTTAGGGGCAAGAAACACCATATATTTT. It specifies CASSLLGARNTIYF.